What follows are 14 T cell receptor beta chains derived from one specimen sequenced in a study of identical twins. TCRdb used MiXCR to reprocess the 5' RACE reads, holding one entry per CDR3 protein. The sample lists about 520,000 distinct CDR3 sequences, 22% occurring once. These data are also associated with another study on T cells expressing NK-cell markers.

The sample comprised CD4+ T cells sorted from blood. The source of these receptors is a woman under 30 in good health.

This clonotype was seen a few times. The chain is built from TRBV12-3 or TRBV12-4 and TRBJ2-2, with 7 positions matching TRBD1. This CDR3 is 13 amino acids long. V lost 8 bases to trimming and J lost 5 bases; unmatched junction nucleotides: 5. The CDR3 coding sequence is TGTGCCAGCGGGACAGTACCAACCGGGGAGCTGTTTTTT. This gives the protein CASGTVPTGELFF.

The J gene is TRBJ2-3, the V gene TRBV12-3 or TRBV12-4; 8 positions match TRBD1. The CDR3 is 11 residues long. With V trimmed by 8 bases and J by 10 bases, 5 bases remained unmatched. The CDR3 is CASSGGGAQYF. DNA of the CDR3: TGTGCCAGCTCAGGGGGCGGAGCGCAGTATTTT.

The V call is TRBV6-1, the J call TRBJ1-5; tentative D call: TRBD1 (5 bases). With 5 bases removed from V and 5 bases from J, the gap between germline ends came to 19 bases. This CDR3 comprises 16 residues. The V gene's germline CDR1 is MNHNS and CDR2 SASEGT. CDR3 bases: TGTGCCAGCAGTCCTATACCCCAGGGTTCGCATCAGCCCCAGCATTTT. Protein: CASSPIPQGSHQPQHF.

This clonotype was recorded many times. This sequence joins TRBV11-2 and TRBJ2-7; unclear D gene. This CDR3 has 12 amino acids. Per the germline V gene, CDR1 is SGHAT and CDR2 is FQNNGV. V shed 5 bases and J shed 4 bases, with 9 bases lying between them. The CDR3 DNA sequence: TGTGCCAGCAGCCGCCTCGGTTACGAGCAGTACTTC. It yields the protein CASSRLGYEQYF.

This rearrangement joins TRBV20-1 to TRBJ1-2; a possible D gene is TRBD1 (6 bases). V lost 5 bases and J 0 bases, leaving 13 bases between the germline ends. In germline, CDR1 is DFQATT, CDR2 SNEGSKA (reference sequence). The CDR3 extends over 14 amino acids. CDR3 loop: CSAPLGASNYGYTF. DNA for the CDR3: TGCAGTGCTCCCCTGGGGGCCTCTAACTATGGCTACACCTTC.

The chain links TRBV27 to TRBJ2-7; D ambiguous. With 3 bases removed from V and 6 bases from J, the gap between germline ends came to 9 bases. The CDR3 runs 12 residues. Germline V CDR1 and CDR2: MNHEY, SMNVEV (reference sequence). As DNA, the CDR3 is TGTGCCAGCAGTTTCCGGAGTAGCGAGCAGTACTTC. Translating gives CASSFRSSEQYF.

This clonotype was detected only a few times. Because it lacks the conserved phenylalanine or tryptophan at the end, this CDR3 is likely a read error. No DNA is shown, since the ends of the CDR3 on it are uncertain; the CDR3 is the one TCRdb lists. The chain recombines TRBV6-5 with TRBJ2-1; TRBD2 was called by the table and not checked on the DNA. 14 amino acids form the CDR3, both terminal residues included. Germline lookup yields CDR1 MNHEY and CDR2 SVGAGI. CDR3 sequence reads: CASSYDSPRSPQFL.

This rearrangement joins TRBV5-1 to TRBJ2-5, with 11 bases fitting TRBD2. Per the germline V gene, CDR1 is SGHRS and CDR2 is YFSETQ. The CDR3 runs to 17 residues. The trim removed 0 bases at V and 5 bases at J, leaving 9 bases unmatched. The CDR3 spells CASSLATSGGYEETQYF. The CDR3 region has the DNA TGCGCCAGCAGCTTGGCCACTAGCGGGGGCTACGAGGAGACCCAGTACTTC.

The gene calls are TRBV10-3 and TRBJ2-5; 9 nucleotides line up with TRBD2. Trimming at V came to 5 bases and at J to 5 bases, leaving 6 bases not matched to a gene. The V gene's germline CDR1 is ENHRY and CDR2 SYGVKD. The CDR3 contains 14 residues. CDR3 residues: CAISFRGGEETQYF. The CDR3 DNA is TGTGCCATCAGTTTTCGCGGGGGGGAGGAGACCCAGTACTTC.

This clonotype came up many times. The genes are TRBV20-1 and TRBJ1-2; no clear D. Trimming took off 1 base at V and 2 bases at J, with 5 bases between the two ends. Per germline, CDR1 DFQATT and CDR2 SNEGSKA (reference sequence). This CDR3 comprises 12 residues. The CDR3 DNA is TGCAGTGCTAGAGTACAGAACTATGGCTACACCTTC. Protein product: CSARVQNYGYTF.

This chain joins TRBV2 and TRBJ1-1; perhaps TRBD1 as D (5 bases). With 6 bases removed from V and 4 bases from J, the gap between germline ends came to 15 bases. The V gene's germline CDR1 is SNHLY and CDR2 FYNNEI. The CDR3 totals 14 residues. As DNA, the CDR3 is TGTGCCAGCAGCATCACCGTGGGGGGCACTGAAGCTTTCTTT. Its translation is CASSITVGGTEAFF.

V and J are TRBV4-2 and TRBJ2-3; the D is unclear. Trimming removed 1 base from V and 1 base from J, with 3 bases in between. CDR1 and CDR2 (germline): LGHNA, YNFKEQ. The CDR3 consists of 13 residues. DNA for the CDR3: TGTGCCAGCAGCCAAGGACGCACAGATACGCAGTATTTT. Translation: CASSQGRTDTQYF.

This clonotype was seen more than once but under ten times. The chain links TRBV20-1 to TRBJ2-1; 10 bases agree with TRBD2. Trimming at V came to 5 bases and at J to 15 bases, leaving 13 bases not matched to a gene. The CDR3 has 13 amino acids. Germline V gene sequence: CDR1 DFQATT, CDR2 SNEGSKA (reference sequence). CDR3 DNA sequence: TGCAGTGCTGCCCGGACTAGCGGATACGACCGGTTCTTC. It specifies CSAARTSGYDRFF.

The chain couples TRBV7-2 to TRBJ2-7; 11 bases are a match to TRBD2. Looked up from germline, CDR1 is SGHTA and CDR2 is FQGNSA. J lost 4 bases, V lost 1 base, and 6 bases had no gene match. The CDR3 contains 16 residues. CDR3: CASSLVSGRAGYEQYF. The CDR3 DNA is TGTGCCAGCAGCTTAGTTAGCGGGAGGGCTGGGTACGAGCAGTACTTC.